These 11 T cell receptor beta chains originate from one sample sequenced in a study of shared clonotypes between healthy human individuals. The table came from immunoSEQ multiplex PCR; TCRdb's copy has only in-frame clones and leaves some out. The sample includes 2 million to 2.5 million clones, approximately 94% of them seen just once. As defined, naive CD8 cells were CD45RO-negative and positively selected for CCR7, with terminally differentiated effector memory CD45RA+ cells excluded. Input material: naive CD8+ T cells from PBMCs. Source of these receptors: a man between 18 and 35 years old in good health. Some clones in this sample may be carry-over from other donors' samples.

The gene calls are TRBV5-8 and TRBJ2-1, with TRBD2 matching over 7 bases. The germline V gene encodes CDR1 SGHTS and CDR2 YDEGEE. This CDR3 spans 14 amino acids. With 1 base clipped from V and 6 bases from J, the junction kept 4 bases outside the gene matches. CDR3 loop: CASSLSSSGNEQFF. DNA of the CDR3: TGTGCCAGCAGCTTGTCGTCTAGCGGCAATGAGCAGTTCTTC.

Concerning this clone itself: This same CDR3 is encoded by further DNA sequences in the sample. This rearrangement joins TRBV28 to TRBJ1-5, with D perhaps matching TRBD1 (6 bases). The germline V and J ends were trimmed by 5 bases and 2 bases, with 10 bases remaining between them. The CDR3 has 14 residues. Looked up from germline, CDR1 is MDHEN and CDR2 is SYDVKM. CDR3 protein: CASSPRQGNQPQHF. Written as DNA, the CDR3 is TGTGCCAGCAGTCCGAGACAGGGCAATCAGCCCCAGCATTTT.

Notes on this clone: Other DNA sequences in this specimen translate into the identical CDR3. The chain is built from TRBV6-5 and TRBJ2-7; 7 bases are a match to TRBD2. The germline V gene encodes CDR1 MNHEY and CDR2 SVGAGI. The CDR3 is 14 amino acids. The J segment lost 2 bases and the V segment lost 6 bases, leaving 7 bases of the junction unmatched. The CDR3 region has the DNA TGTGCCAGCAGCTTGGGGGAGGGTCCCTACGAGCAGTACTTC. It yields the protein CASSLGEGPYEQYF.

CDR3 sequence: CASSIAGGRTQFF. CDR3 DNA sequence: TGTGCCAGTAGTATAGCGGGGGGACGGACACAGTTCTTC. The chain is built from TRBV19 and TRBJ2-1; 7 bases fit TRBD2. Germline values: CDR1 LNHDA, CDR2 SQIVND (reference sequence). With 1 base clipped from V and 13 bases from J, the junction kept 7 bases outside the gene matches. The CDR3 covers 13 residues.

J is TRBJ1-4 and V is TRBV28; possible D gene TRBD1, 5 bases. Trimming took off 6 bases at V and 7 bases at J, with 21 bases between the two ends. The germline V gene encodes CDR1 MDHEN and CDR2 SYDVKM. The CDR3 totals 16 residues. CDR3 sequence: CASSPSLRQSGEKLFF. The CDR3 region has the DNA TGTGCCAGCAGCCCTTCCCTCCGACAGTCGGGTGAAAAACTGTTTTTT.

The chain is built from TRBV28 and TRBJ1-1; 7 nucleotides line up with TRBD1. CDR1 MDHEN and CDR2 SYDVKM come from the germline V gene. This CDR3 spans 14 amino acids. The trim removed 7 bases at V and 0 bases at J, leaving 5 bases unmatched. The CDR3 DNA reads as TGTGCCAGCACCCCGGACAGGATGAACACTGAAGCTTTCTTT. Amino acids: CASTPDRMNTEAFF.

V usage is TRBV4-2 and J usage is TRBJ2-7; perhaps TRBD2 as D (6 bases). The germline V gene encodes CDR1 LGHNA and CDR2 YNFKEQ. There are 16 residues in the CDR3. Trimming shortened V by 1 base and J by 4 bases, and 17 bases separated the two germline ends. Here the CDR3 DNA reads TGTGCCAGCAGCCAAGGAGAGGAGGGATTAGGATACGAGCAGTACTTC. Protein: CASSQGEEGLGYEQYF.

This clone has only a few counts. This chain connects TRBV11-3 to TRBJ1-5; tentative D call: TRBD1 (5 bases). This CDR3 comprises 15 residues. Trimming shortened V by 7 bases and J by 2 bases, and 15 bases separated the two germline ends. The germline gives CDR1 SGHNT, CDR2 YENEEA. The CDR3 sequence: CASTLRGFGNQPQHF. CDR3 DNA: TGTGCCAGCACGCTTCGGGGGTTCGGCAATCAGCCCCAGCATTTT.

V usage is TRBV10-3 and J usage is TRBJ2-6; D might be TRBD1 or TRBD2, each matching 5 bases. Germline CDR1 reads ENHRY; CDR2 reads SYGVKD. The CDR3 spans 16 residues. The V end lost 6 bases, the J end lost 4 bases, and 16 bases lay between the germline ends. This chain's CDR3 is CAISSGTPVGANVLTF. CDR3 nucleotide sequence: TGTGCCATCAGCTCCGGGACCCCCGTCGGGGCCAACGTCCTGACTTTC.

The chain carries TRBV28 and TRBJ1-1; the D is unclear. The CDR3 consists of 14 residues. Germline V gene lookup returns CDR1 MDHEN and CDR2 SYDVKM. Trimming shortened V by 10 bases and J by 2 bases, and 17 bases separated the two germline ends. CDR3 sequence (DNA): TGTGCCATCAGGACCATTTTTATCAACACTGAAGCTTTCTTT. This translates into CAIRTIFINTEAFF.

The J gene is TRBJ2-3, the V gene TRBV11-2; no firm D call. Germline CDR1 SGHAT, CDR2 FQNNGV. There are 15 residues in the CDR3. V lost 3 bases and J lost 4, with 14 bases in between. The CDR3 protein is CASSFSPSTPDTQYF. The CDR3 DNA sequence: TGTGCCAGCAGCTTTTCTCCTAGTACCCCAGATACGCAGTATTTT. Using reference TRBV11-2 and TRBJ2-3 for the parts outside the CDR3, the full variable domain is EAGVAQSPRYKIIEKRQSVAFWCNPISGHATLYWYQQILGQGPKLLIQFQNNGVVDDSQLPKDRFSAERLKGVDSTLKIQPAKLEDSAVYLCASSFSPSTPDTQYFGPGTRLTVL.